The source of this TCR beta chain is a study of cytomegalovirus exposure and HLA in healthy donors. Healthy people donating bone marrow made up the donors. Donors had nominal health at sampling but likely had unrecorded immune exposures. This clone was counted a few times. Its antigen is not identified. Researchers ran the PCR with 60 Vbeta and 13 Jbeta primers. Generated by immunoSEQ multiplex PCR, the TCRdb table keeps only in-frame clones and is missing some. The sample holds about 140,000 clones, about three quarters seen once. Study-wide results and caveats: Among CMV-associated TCR beta chains, most appeared HLA-restricted in a later analysis. In a later analysis, parvovirus B19, influenza, CMV and Epstein-Barr virus appeared linked to several top co-occurrence clusters.

Germline-derived CDR1 and CDR2 are SGHNT and YYREEE (reference sequence). Between the trimmed V and J ends, which lost 2 bases and 4 bases, there was a span of 13 bases. The CDR3 loop spans 14 amino acids. The V and J genes are TRBV5-4 and TRBJ2-7; tentative D call: TRBD2 (6 bases). This TCR was sampled from a male donor in good health and CMV-seropositive. The sequencing input was PBMCs. Written as DNA, the CDR3 is TGTGCCAGCAGCTTTCGCGGGGCGGGTTACGAGCAGTACTTC. This codes for CASSFRGAGYEQYF.